The rows below give T cell receptor beta chains drawn from one sample of a study of blood T cell repertoires in COVID-19. Using immunoSEQ multiplex PCR, the repertoire was profiled, and TCRdb retains in-frame clones only, with some absent. In the table there are 200,000 to 300,000 clones, around four fifths of which are singletons. Input material: peripheral blood. These receptors all come from a woman aged 55 to 70 with active or convalescent COVID-19. CDR3s include the opening cysteine and the closing phenylalanine or tryptophan. A D gene is named only where the DNA matches it firmly. Clone size is given for some rows only: seen once, a few or many times, or a class if the clone is expanded.

cdr3_nt cdr3_aa j_call d_call clone_size v_call
TGTGCCAGCAAATCCTGGACAGACAATTCACCCCTCCACTTT CASKSWTDNSPLHF TRBJ1-6 - - TRBV7-9
TGTGCCAGCAGCTATGGACAGGGCTCTGGAAACACCATATATTTT CASSYGQGSGNTIYF TRBJ1-3 TRBD1 - TRBV7-3
TGCGCCAGCAGCTTGAAGGCGGGGAGGGCAGATACGCAGTATTTT CASSLKAGRADTQYF TRBJ2-3 TRBD2 - TRBV5-1
TGTGCCAGCAGTGACGAACGGGGAGGCACAGATACGCAGTATTTT CASSDERGGTDTQYF TRBJ2-3 - - TRBV6-1
TGTGCCAGCTCACCTCAGGGGGCCCCTAACTATGGCTACACCTTC CASSPQGAPNYGYTF TRBJ1-2 TRBD1 - TRBV18
TGTGCCAGCACTCGACAGCCGGATCAGCCCCAGCATTTT CASTRQPDQPQHF TRBJ1-5 - few TRBV12-3/TRBV12-4
TGCGCCAGCAGCTTGGAGCGGCCGCAGACTAACTATGGCTACACCTTC CASSLERPQTNYGYTF TRBJ1-2 - - TRBV5-1
TGCGCCAGCAGCCAAGACAGGGGACAGCCCCAGCATTTT CASSQDRGQPQHF TRBJ1-5 - - TRBV4-1
TGTGCCAGCAGCCCACGGGGGGTGGGGGCCAAGACCCAGTACTTC CASSPRGVGAKTQYF TRBJ2-5 - - TRBV3-1/TRBV3-2
TGTGCCAGCAGCCAAGGGTATGGGGCGCGGGGTAAGGGCTACACCTTC CASSQGYGARGKGYTF TRBJ1-2 - - TRBV3-1/TRBV3-2
TGTGCCAGCATCAGCGGCAGAACGGGATCCTACGAGCAGTACTTC CASISGRTGSYEQYF TRBJ2-7 - once TRBV27
TGTGCCAGCTCACCACCTGGGACATACCAATCTAACTATGGCTACACCTTC CASSPPGTYQSNYGYTF TRBJ1-2 - - TRBV18
TGTGCCAGCAGCCAAGGCCCGCTCAGCGGGGGGAGGGGGACCCAGTACTTC CASSQGPLSGGRGTQYF TRBJ2-5 TRBD2 once TRBV3-1/TRBV3-2
TGTGCCAGCAGTCCCCGGGGAGAGCCACGTGTATTGGGTACGCAGTATTTT CASSPRGEPRVLGTQYF TRBJ2-3 - - TRBV6-6
TGTGCCAGCAGCCTACAGGAAAGAATTGAAAAACTGTTTTTT CASSLQERIEKLFF TRBJ1-4 - - TRBV3-1/TRBV3-2
TGTGCCAGCAGTTCCGCGACACCAGTTCGGAATGGCTACACCTTC CASSSATPVRNGYTF TRBJ1-2 - - TRBV6-5
TGTGCCAGCAGCTTAGCCCAGCGGGAATCCTCCTACGAGCAGTACTTC CASSLAQRESSYEQYF TRBJ2-7 TRBD2 many TRBV13
TGTGCCAGCAGTTCCGGGGTCTATGGCTACACCTTC CASSSGVYGYTF TRBJ1-2 - - TRBV12-3/TRBV12-4
TGTGCCAGCAGCCAAGGGGGGTCAGGGGCATGGGAGCAGTTCTTC CASSQGGSGAWEQFF TRBJ2-1 - - TRBV3-1/TRBV3-2
TGTGCCAGCAGTTCCGGGACAGGGAGGGGGCACTATGGCTACACCTTC CASSSGTGRGHYGYTF TRBJ1-2 TRBD1 - TRBV2
TGTGCCAGCAGCTCACTGTCTGGGCGCGGGTACGAGCAGTACTTC CASSSLSGRGYEQYF TRBJ2-7 - - TRBV11-2
TGTGCCAGCTCACCAGCCAGAGGGGACTACTCTGGAAACACCATATATTTT CASSPARGDYSGNTIYF TRBJ1-3 - - TRBV18
TGTGCCAGCAGTTTAGTGTATCCTAACTATGGCTACACCTTC CASSLVYPNYGYTF TRBJ1-2 - - TRBV28
TGTGCCAGCAGCCCCCACAGGGGGCGGGTGAACACTGAAGCTTTCTTT CASSPHRGRVNTEAFF TRBJ1-1 TRBD1 - TRBV3-1/TRBV3-2
TGTGCCAGCAGCTTAGAAACAGGGGGCACTGAAGCTTTCTTT CASSLETGGTEAFF TRBJ1-1 TRBD1 - TRBV7-2
TGTGCCAGCTCACCCGGGGAGGAAGAGACCCAGTACTTC CASSPGEEETQYF TRBJ2-5 - - TRBV18
TGTGCCAGCAGTGAAGACGGCGGGGGCACCGGGGAGCTGTTTTTT CASSEDGGGTGELFF TRBJ2-2 TRBD2 many TRBV6-1
TGTGCCAGCAGCTCAGACAGGAGGACTGAAGCTTTCTTT CASSSDRRTEAFF TRBJ1-1 - - TRBV7-2
TGTGCCAGCAGCCACCGGGCTAGCGGGGGAACCGGGGAGCTGTTTTTT CASSHRASGGTGELFF TRBJ2-2 TRBD2 - TRBV27
TGTGCCAGTAGTCCTCACAGGGGTGGCAATCAGCCCCAGCATTTT CASSPHRGGNQPQHF TRBJ1-5 TRBD1 - TRBV19